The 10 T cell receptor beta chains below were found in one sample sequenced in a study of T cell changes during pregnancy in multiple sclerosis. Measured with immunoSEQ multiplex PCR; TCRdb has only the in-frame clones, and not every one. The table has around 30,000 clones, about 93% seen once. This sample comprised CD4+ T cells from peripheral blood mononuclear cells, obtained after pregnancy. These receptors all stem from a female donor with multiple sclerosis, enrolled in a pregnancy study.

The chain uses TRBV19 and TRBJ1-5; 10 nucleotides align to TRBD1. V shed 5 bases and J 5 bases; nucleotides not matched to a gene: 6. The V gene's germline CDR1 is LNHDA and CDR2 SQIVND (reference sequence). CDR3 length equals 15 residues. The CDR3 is CASSPGTGAYQPQHF. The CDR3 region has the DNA TGTGCCAGTAGTCCCGGGACAGGGGCGTATCAGCCCCAGCATTTT.

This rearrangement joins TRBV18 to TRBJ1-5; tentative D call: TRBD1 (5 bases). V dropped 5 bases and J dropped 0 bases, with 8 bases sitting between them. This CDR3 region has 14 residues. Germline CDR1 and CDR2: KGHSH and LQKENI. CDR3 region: CASSVTDSNQPQHF. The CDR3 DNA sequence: TGTGCCAGCTCAGTGACAGATAGCAATCAGCCCCAGCATTTT.

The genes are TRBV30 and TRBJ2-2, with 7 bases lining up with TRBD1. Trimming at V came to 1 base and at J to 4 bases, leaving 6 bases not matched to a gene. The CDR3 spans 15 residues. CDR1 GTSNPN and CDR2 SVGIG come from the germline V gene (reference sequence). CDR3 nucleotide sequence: TGTGCCTGGAGTGAGGGGGCTAGCAGCACCGGGGAGCTGTTTTTT. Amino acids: CAWSEGASSTGELFF.

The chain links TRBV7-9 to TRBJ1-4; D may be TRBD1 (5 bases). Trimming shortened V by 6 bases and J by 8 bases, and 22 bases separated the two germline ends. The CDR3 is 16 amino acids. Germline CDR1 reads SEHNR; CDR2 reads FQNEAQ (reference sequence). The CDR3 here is CASSWSQGSGNEKLFF. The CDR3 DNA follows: TGTGCCAGCAGTTGGTCTCAGGGTAGCGGAAACGAAAAACTGTTTTTT.

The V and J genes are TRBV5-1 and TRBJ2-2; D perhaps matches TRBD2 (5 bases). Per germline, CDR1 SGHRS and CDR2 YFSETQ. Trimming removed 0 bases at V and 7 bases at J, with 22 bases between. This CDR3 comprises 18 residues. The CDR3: CASSLVRSRSARGGELFF. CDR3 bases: TGCGCCAGCAGCTTGGTGAGGTCGCGTAGTGCCCGGGGCGGGGAGCTGTTTTTT.

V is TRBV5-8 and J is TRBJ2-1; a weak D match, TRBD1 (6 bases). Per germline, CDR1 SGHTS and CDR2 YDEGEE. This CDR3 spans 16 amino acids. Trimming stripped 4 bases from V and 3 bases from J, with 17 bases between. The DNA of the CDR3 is TGTGCCAGCAGCACCCCGGACAGAGCACTCTACAATGAGCAGTTCTTC. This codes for CASSTPDRALYNEQFF.

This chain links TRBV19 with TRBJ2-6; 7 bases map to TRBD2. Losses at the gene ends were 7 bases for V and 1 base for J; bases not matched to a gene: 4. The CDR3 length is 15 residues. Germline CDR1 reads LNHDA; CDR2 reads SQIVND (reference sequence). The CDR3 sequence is CASIDGGSGANVLTF. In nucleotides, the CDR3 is TGTGCCAGTATCGACGGGGGGTCTGGGGCCAACGTCCTGACTTTC. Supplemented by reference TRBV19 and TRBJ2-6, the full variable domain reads DGGITQSPKYLFRKEGQNVTLSCEQNLNHDAMYWYRQDPGQGLRLIYYSQIVNDFQKGDIAEGYSVSREKKESFPLTVTSAQKNPTAFYLCASIDGGSGANVLTFGAGSRLTVL.

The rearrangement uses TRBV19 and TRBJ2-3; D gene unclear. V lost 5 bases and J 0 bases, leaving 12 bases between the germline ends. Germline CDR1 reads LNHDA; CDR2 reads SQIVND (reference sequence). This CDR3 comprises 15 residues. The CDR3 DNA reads TGTGCCAGTAGTCTCCGACTGGATAGCACAGATACGCAGTATTTT. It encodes CASSLRLDSTDTQYF.

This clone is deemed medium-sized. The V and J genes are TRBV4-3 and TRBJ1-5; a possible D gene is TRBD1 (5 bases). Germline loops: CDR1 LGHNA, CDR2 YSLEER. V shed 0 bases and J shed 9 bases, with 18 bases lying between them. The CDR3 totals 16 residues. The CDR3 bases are TGCGCCAGCAGCCAAGATGGAATGGGGGGAGGTGGGCCCCAGCATTTT. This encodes CASSQDGMGGGGPQHF.

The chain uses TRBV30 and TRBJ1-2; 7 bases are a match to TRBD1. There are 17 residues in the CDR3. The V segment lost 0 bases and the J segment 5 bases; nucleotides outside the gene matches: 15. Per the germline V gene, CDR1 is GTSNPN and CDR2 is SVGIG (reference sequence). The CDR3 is CAWSVERTGSRGYGYTF. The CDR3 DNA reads TGTGCCTGGAGTGTGGAGAGGACAGGTTCTAGGGGATATGGCTACACCTTC. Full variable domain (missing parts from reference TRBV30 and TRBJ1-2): SQTIHQWPATLVQPVGSPLSLECTVEGTSNPNLYWYRQAAGRGLQLLFYSVGIGQISSEVPQNLSASRPQDRQFILSSKKLLLSDSGFYLCAWSVERTGSRGYGYTFGSGTRLTVV.